The present entry profiles one TCR beta chain with its context. Authors' analysis steps: Reference gene primer amplification gave estimated nucleated cell counts. Profiling relied on immunoSEQ multiplex PCR, and the TCRdb table lists in-frame clones only, not all of them. V, J and clone size derive from that table, while D and trimming were established from the DNA sequence. The data contain approximately 360,000 clones, 70% to 90% of them seen just once; the ten biggest clones take up roughly 1.9%. The sample is drawn from a study of blood T cell repertoires in COVID-19. Study in general: Material from acute and convalescent COVID-19 was sourced from the United States, Italy and Spain.

Germline V gives CDR1 SGDLS, CDR2 YYNGEE. V dropped 3 bases and J dropped 7 bases, with 14 bases sitting between them. This CDR3 is built from 15 residues. Participants were aged about 18 to 100 years from about two dozen US areas. Participants were placed into cohorts based on the clinical history they reported. The rearrangement uses TRBV9 and TRBJ1-6; D may be TRBD1 (5 bases). This sequence originates from a man aged 40-49 years in a cohort exposed to, infected with or recovered from COVID-19 (not recorded which). The specimen was PBMCs or T cells enriched from blood (not recorded which). The CDR3 DNA follows: TGTGCCAGCAGCGCGCAGACAGCTATCAATTCACCCCTCCACTTT. Protein: CASSAQTAINSPLHF.